The sequence of this T cell receptor (beta chain) was determined in a study of OX40 agonist ivuxolimab in advanced cancers. Background on the study: At 0.01 to 10 mg/kg, ivuxolimab was administered intravenously to patients every 2 weeks.

Findings and limits, study-wide: Some nonresponders additionally presented with little normalized T-cell clonal expansion. Antigen specificity was not determined for the expanded peripheral T cells.

Only in-frame clones appear in the TCRdb table, and some are missing; sequencing was by immunoSEQ multiplex PCR. The sample holds under 100,000 clones, 85% to 90% seen once. As for this clone: Its antigen is currently unknown.

The CDR3 runs to 14 residues. Germline-derived CDR1 and CDR2 are SGDLS and YYNGEE. V lost 2 bases, J lost 3 bases, and 9 bases lay in between. This sequence was found in an adult with an advanced solid tumor such as melanoma, head and neck, liver or kidney cancer. The specimen comprised CD4+ or CD8+ T cells sorted from blood, sampled in a trial of the OX40 agonist ivuxolimab. V and J are TRBV9 and TRBJ1-3; TRBD1 might be the D (6 bases). In nucleotides, the CDR3 is TGTGCCAGCAGCGTCGGGGGCTATGGAAACACCATATATTTT. Protein product: CASSVGGYGNTIYF.